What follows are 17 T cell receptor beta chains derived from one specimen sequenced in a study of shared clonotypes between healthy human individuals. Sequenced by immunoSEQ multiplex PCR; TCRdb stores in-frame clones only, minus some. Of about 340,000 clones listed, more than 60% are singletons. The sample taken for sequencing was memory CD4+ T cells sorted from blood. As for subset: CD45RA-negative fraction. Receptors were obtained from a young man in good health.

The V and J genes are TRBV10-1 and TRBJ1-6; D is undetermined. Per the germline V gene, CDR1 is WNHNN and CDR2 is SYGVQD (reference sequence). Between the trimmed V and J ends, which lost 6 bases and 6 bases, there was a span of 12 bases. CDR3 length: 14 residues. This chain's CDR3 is CASSPVGSNSPLHF. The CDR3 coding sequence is TGCGCCAGCAGCCCCGTCGGGTCTAATTCACCCCTCCACTTT.

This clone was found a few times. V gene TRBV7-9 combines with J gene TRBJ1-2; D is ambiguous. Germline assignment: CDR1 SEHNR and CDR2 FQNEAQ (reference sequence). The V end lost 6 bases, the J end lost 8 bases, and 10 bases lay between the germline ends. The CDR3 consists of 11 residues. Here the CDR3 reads CASRYTKGYTF. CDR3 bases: TGTGCCAGCAGATATACTAAAGGCTACACCTTC.

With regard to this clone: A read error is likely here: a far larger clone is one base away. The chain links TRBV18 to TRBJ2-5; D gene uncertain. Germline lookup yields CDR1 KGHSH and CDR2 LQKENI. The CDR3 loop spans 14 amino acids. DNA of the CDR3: TGTGCCAGCTCACCTACGGCAACCCAAAAGACCCAGTACTTC. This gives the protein CASSPTATQKTQYF.

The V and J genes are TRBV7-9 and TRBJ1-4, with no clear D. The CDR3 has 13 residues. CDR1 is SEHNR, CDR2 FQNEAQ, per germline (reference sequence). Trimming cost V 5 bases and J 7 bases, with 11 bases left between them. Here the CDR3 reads CASSPMQVEKLFF. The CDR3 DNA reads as TGTGCCAGCAGCCCGATGCAGGTTGAAAAACTGTTTTTT.

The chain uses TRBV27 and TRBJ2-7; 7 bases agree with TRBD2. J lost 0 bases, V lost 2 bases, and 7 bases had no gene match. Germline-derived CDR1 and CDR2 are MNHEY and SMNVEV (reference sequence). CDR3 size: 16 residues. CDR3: CASSLIASGSSYEQYF. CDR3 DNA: TGTGCCAGCAGTTTAATAGCTAGCGGAAGCTCCTACGAGCAGTACTTC.

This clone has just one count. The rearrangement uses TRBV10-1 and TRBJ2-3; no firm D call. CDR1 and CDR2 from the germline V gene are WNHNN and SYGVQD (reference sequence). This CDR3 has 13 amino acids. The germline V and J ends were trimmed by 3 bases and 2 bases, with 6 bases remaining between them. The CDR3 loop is CASSDQVTDTQYF. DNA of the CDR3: TGCGCCAGCAGTGATCAGGTCACAGATACGCAGTATTTT.

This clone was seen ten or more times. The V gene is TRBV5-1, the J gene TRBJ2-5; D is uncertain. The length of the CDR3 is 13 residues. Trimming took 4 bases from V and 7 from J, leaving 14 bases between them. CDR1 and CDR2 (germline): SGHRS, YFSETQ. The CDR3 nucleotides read TGCGCCAGCAGCCCAGGCGAGTGGGTGACCCAGTACTTC. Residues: CASSPGEWVTQYF.

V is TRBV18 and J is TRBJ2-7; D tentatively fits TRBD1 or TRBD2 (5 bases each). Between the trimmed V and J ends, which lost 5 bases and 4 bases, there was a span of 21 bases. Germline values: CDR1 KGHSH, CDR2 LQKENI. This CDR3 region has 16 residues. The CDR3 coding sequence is TGTGCCAGCTCAACAAACGGTCCAGGGTCGGGATACGAGCAGTACTTC. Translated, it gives CASSTNGPGSGYEQYF.

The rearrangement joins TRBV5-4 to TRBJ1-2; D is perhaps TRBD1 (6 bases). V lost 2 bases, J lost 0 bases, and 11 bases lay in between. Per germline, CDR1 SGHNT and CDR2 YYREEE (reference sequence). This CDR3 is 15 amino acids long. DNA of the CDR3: TGTGCCAGCAGCTTCCCGGGACACCCTAACTATGGCTACACCTTC. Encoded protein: CASSFPGHPNYGYTF.

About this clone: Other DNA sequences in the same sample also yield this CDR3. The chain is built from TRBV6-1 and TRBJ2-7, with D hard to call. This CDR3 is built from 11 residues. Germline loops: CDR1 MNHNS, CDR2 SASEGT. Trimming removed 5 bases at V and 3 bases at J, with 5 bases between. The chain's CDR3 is CASSPLYEQYF. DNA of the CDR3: TGTGCCAGCAGTCCCCTCTACGAGCAGTACTTC.

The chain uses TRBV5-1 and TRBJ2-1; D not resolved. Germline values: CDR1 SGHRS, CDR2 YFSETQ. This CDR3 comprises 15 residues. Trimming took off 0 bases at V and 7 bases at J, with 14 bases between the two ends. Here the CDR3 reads CASSLAGGLGNEQFF. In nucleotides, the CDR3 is TGCGCCAGCAGCTTGGCGGGTGGATTGGGGAATGAGCAGTTCTTC.

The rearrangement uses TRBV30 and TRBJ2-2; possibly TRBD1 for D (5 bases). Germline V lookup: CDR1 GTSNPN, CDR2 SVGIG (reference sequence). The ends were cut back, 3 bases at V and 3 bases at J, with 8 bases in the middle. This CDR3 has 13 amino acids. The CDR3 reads CAWRETDTGELFF. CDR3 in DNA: TGTGCCTGGAGGGAGACAGACACCGGGGAGCTGTTTTTT.

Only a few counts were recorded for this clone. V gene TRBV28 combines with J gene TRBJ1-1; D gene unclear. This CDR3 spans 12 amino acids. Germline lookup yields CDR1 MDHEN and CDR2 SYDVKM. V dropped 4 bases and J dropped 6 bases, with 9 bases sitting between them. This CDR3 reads CASSSGRAEAFF. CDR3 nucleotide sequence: TGTGCCAGCAGTTCCGGTAGGGCTGAAGCTTTCTTT.

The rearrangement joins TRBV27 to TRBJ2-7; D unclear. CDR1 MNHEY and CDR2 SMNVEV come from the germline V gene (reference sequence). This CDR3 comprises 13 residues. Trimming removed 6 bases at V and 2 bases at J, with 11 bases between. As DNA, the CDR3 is TGTGCCAGCAGCAATGTATTAGCCTACGAGCAGTACTTC. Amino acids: CASSNVLAYEQYF.

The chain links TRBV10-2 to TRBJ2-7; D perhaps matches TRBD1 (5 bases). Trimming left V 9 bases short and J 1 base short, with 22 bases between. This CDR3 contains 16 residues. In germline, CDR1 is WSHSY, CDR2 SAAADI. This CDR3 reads CASRRGPDSKSYEQYF. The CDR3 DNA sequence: TGCGCCAGTAGAAGGGGCCCCGATTCAAAGTCCTACGAGCAGTACTTC.

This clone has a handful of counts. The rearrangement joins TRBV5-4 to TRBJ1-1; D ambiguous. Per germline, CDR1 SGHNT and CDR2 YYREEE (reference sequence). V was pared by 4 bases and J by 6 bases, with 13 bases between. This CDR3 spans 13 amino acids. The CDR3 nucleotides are TGTGCCAGCAGCCTCCCGGTATCTTCTGAAGCTTTCTTT. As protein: CASSLPVSSEAFF.

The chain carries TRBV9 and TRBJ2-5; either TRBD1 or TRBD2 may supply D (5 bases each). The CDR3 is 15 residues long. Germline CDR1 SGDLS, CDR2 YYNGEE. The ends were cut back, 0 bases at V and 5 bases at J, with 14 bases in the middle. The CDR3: CASSVGGRAGETQYF. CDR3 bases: TGTGCCAGCAGCGTAGGGGGCAGGGCGGGCGAGACCCAGTACTTC.